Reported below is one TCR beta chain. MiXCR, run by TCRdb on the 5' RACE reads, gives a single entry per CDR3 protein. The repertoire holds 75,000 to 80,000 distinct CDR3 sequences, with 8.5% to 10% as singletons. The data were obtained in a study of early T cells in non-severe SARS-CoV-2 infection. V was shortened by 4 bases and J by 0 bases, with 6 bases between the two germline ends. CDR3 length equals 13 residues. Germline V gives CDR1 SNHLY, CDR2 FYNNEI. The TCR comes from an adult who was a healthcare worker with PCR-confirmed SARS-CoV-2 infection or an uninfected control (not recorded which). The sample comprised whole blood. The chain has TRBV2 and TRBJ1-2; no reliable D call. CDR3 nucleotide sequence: TGTGCCAGCAGTGGTGGGGCTAACTATGGCTACACCTTC. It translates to CASSGGANYGYTF. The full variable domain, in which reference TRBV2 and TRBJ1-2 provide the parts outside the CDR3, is EPEVTQTPSHQVTQMGQEVILRCVPISNHLYFYWYRQILGQKVEFLVSFYNNEISEKSEIFDDQFSVERPDGSNFTLKIRSTKLEDSAMYFCASSGGANYGYTFGSGTRLTVV.